This T cell receptor beta chain is from a study of OX40 agonist ivuxolimab in advanced cancers. Study-wide results and caveats: In CD8+ T cells, expanded clones were on average more numerous than in CD4+.

Only in-frame clones appear in the TCRdb table, and some are missing; sequencing was by immunoSEQ multiplex PCR. The sample contains 58,000 or so clones, less than 90% of which appear only once. About this clone itself: Its specificity is not known.

CDR3 length: 13 amino acids. The V and J ends lost 2 bases and 6 bases respectively, with 8 bases between them. Germline V gene sequence: CDR1 LNHDA, CDR2 SQIVND (reference sequence). The sample in question was CD4+ or CD8+ T cells sorted from blood, obtained in a trial of the OX40 agonist ivuxolimab. The chain uses TRBV19 and TRBJ1-5; D unclear. The TCR comes from an adult with an advanced solid tumor such as melanoma, head and neck, liver or kidney cancer. The CDR3 is CASSIKASQPQHF. The CDR3 coding sequence is TGTGCCAGTAGTATAAAGGCGAGTCAGCCCCAGCATTTT.